This TCR beta chain was obtained from a study of regulatory T cells in long-lasting Graves disease. Unmatched junction bases numbered 3, after V lost 3 bases and J lost 6 bases. The germline V gene has CDR1 KGHDR and CDR2 SFDVKD. This CDR3 spans 15 amino acids. Construction of TCR beta libraries relied on iRepertoire HTBI primers and on Arm-PCR targeting CDR3 regions. TCRdb independently ran MiXCR on the multiplex PCR reads; one entry per CDR3 protein. This sample has approximately 300,000 distinct CDR3 sequences, with over 15% found just once. Time point indicated: newly diagnosed GD, antithyroid drugs for less than 3 months. Making the TCR library involved RNA that had been extracted from PBMCs. This clonotype has ten or more counts. Its antigen is still unknown. The study's findings and limits: Persistent patients had more shared public clonotypes (about 2,800) than new patients (about 920).

This specimen consisted of peripheral blood mononuclear cells (PBMCs), obtained at new diagnosis, from a patient treated with antithyroid drugs. The clonotype originates from a female donor with Graves disease. The chain employs TRBV24-1 and TRBJ2-1; TRBD1 aligns across 11 bases. CDR3 region: CATSDPGTGGNEQFF. The CDR3 coding sequence is TGTGCCACCAGTGATCCCGGGACAGGGGGCAATGAGCAGTTCTTC.